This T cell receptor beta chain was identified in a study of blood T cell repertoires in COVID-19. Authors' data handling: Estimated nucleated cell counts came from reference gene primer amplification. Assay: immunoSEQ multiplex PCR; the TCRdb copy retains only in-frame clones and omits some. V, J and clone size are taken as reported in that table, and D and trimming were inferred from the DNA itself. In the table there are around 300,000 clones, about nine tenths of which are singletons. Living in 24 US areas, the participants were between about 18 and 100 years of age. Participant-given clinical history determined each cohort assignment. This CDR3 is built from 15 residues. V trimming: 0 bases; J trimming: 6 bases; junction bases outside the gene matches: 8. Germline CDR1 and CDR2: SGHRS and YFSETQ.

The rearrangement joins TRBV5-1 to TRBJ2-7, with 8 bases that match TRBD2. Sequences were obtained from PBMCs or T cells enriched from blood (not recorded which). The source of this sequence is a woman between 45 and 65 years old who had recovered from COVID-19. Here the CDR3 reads CASSLAASGSTEQYF. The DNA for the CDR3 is TGCGCCAGCAGCTTGGCCGCGAGCGGGAGTACCGAGCAGTACTTC.